These T cell receptor beta chains were read from a single sample in a study of long-term antiretroviral therapy in people with HIV. The method was immunoSEQ multiplex PCR; TCRdb's version includes in-frame clones alone and lacks a portion of them. The table includes tens of thousands of clones, roughly nine tenths detected once. The sample in question was unsorted PBMCs, obtained 0.1 years before starting antiretroviral therapy. These receptors were obtained from a woman between 45 and 60 years old with HIV. Each CDR3 is given with its conserved first and last residue. The D gene is left open where the match is weak. A clone size is listed for some rows: how often the clone was seen (once, few, many), or a class if it is expanded.

NA	NA	TRBV7-3	TRBJ1-2	TGTGCCAGCAGCTTATCCCCGGGACAAATCTATGGCTACACCTTC	CASSLSPGQIYGYTF
NA	NA	TRBV2	TRBJ2-7	TGTGCCAGCAGTGATGAGGCAGGGCCTTACGAGCAGTACTTC	CASSDEAGPYEQYF
NA	NA	TRBV11-2	TRBJ2-7	TGTGCCAGCAGCTCGACTCCCTACGAGCAGTACTTC	CASSSTPYEQYF
TRBD2	NA	TRBV5-8	TRBJ2-3	TGTGCCAGCAGCTTGGGAGCGGGGGACACAGATACGCAGTATTTT	CASSLGAGDTDTQYF
NA	NA	TRBV19	TRBJ2-6	TGTGCCAGTAGTATAGGGTCTGGGGCCAACGTCCTGACTTTC	CASSIGSGANVLTF
NA	NA	TRBV6-4	TRBJ2-1	TGTGCCAGCGCCCCCGAGCAGGCGGGCGGAGGGGATGAGCAGTTCTTC	CASAPEQAGGGDEQFF
NA	NA	TRBV11-3	TRBJ2-3	TGTGCCAGCAGCTTAGAAGGGGCCGATACGCAGTATTTT	CASSLEGADTQYF
NA	NA	TRBV4-2	TRBJ2-5	TGTGCCAGCAGCCAAGGGGTCTACACAGACCTCGAAGAGACCCAGTACTTC	CASSQGVYTDLEETQYF
NA	NA	TRBV2	TRBJ1-6	TGTGCCAGCAGTCTGGGCGGGAATTGGAATTCACCCCTCCACTTT	CASSLGGNWNSPLHF
NA	once	TRBV7-8	TRBJ1-4	TGTGCCAGCAGCTTAGATAGGGTGGGAGACGAAAAACTGTTTTTT	CASSLDRVGDEKLFF
TRBD1	NA	TRBV15	TRBJ1-5	TGTGCCACCAGCCCACGATCCTGGGGACAGGGTAGCAATCAGCCCCAGCATTTT	CATSPRSWGQGSNQPQHF
NA	NA	TRBV10-2	TRBJ1-1	TGCGCCAGCAGTGAGCCCGAGGGAGCTTTCTTT	CASSEPEGAFF
NA	NA	TRBV5-4	TRBJ2-1	TGTGCCAGCAGCTTCGGGTCAGGTGAGCAGTTCTTC	CASSFGSGEQFF
NA	NA	TRBV6-4	TRBJ1-1	TGTGCCAGCAGGATTACTCAGGGTTCAACTGAAGCTTTCTTT	CASRITQGSTEAFF
TRBD1	NA	TRBV10-3	TRBJ2-5	TGTGCCATCAGCGCCGGGACAGGGGAGTTTAAGACCCAGTACTTC	CAISAGTGEFKTQYF
NA	NA	TRBV27	TRBJ1-2	TGTGCCAGCAGTTTACAGGCCGGCGATGGCTACACCTTC	CASSLQAGDGYTF
TRBD1	few	TRBV5-4	TRBJ1-6	TGTGCCAGCAGCGGGGACAGGGGTGATTCACCCCTCCACTTT	CASSGDRGDSPLHF
TRBD1	NA	TRBV25-1	TRBJ2-5	TGTGCCAGCAGTGAACCCAAGACAGGGGGCGGTGAGACCCAGTACTTC	CASSEPKTGGGETQYF
NA	once	TRBV7-9	TRBJ2-2	TGTGCCAGCAGCTTACAACGGGGGCTTGCCGGGGAGCTGTTTTTT	CASSLQRGLAGELFF
NA	NA	TRBV6-1	TRBJ1-2	TGTGCCAGCAGTGAGGCAGGGTATTCCGGCTACACCTTC	CASSEAGYSGYTF
NA	once	TRBV25-1	TRBJ1-1	TGTGCCAGCAGCCGCGGGATATCGATGAACACTGAAGCTTTCTTT	CASSRGISMNTEAFF
NA	NA	TRBV11-2	TRBJ2-3	TGTGCCAGCAGCTTAGTCAGGTCTGATACGCAGTATTTT	CASSLVRSDTQYF
TRBD2	few	TRBV19	TRBJ2-1	TGTGCCAGTTCTAGCGGGGGGGCCTACAATGAGCAGTTCTTC	CASSSGGAYNEQFF
NA	few	TRBV6-5	TRBJ1-5	TGTGCCAGCAGTCCAGGCGATCAGCCCCAGCATTTT	CASSPGDQPQHF
NA	NA	TRBV11-2	TRBJ1-1	TGTGCCAGCAGCTTACTTCTTGACACTGAAGCTTTCTTT	CASSLLLDTEAFF
NA	NA	TRBV7-9	TRBJ1-1	TGTGCCAGCAGCTTTATTAGGACCGGGGTTTTCATGAACACTGAAGCTTTCTTT	CASSFIRTGVFMNTEAFF
NA	NA	TRBV4-2	TRBJ2-7	TGTGCCAGCAGCCAAGAAGAGGGATACTCCTACGAGCAGTACTTC	CASSQEEGYSYEQYF
NA	NA	TRBV5-1	TRBJ1-2	TGCGCCAGCAGCTCCAGGGCATCAGGGGCGTTCGATGGCTACACCTTC	CASSSRASGAFDGYTF
NA	NA	TRBV5-1	TRBJ1-1	TGCGCCAGCAGCTTCCGCGATTTGGCTGAAGCTTTCTTT	CASSFRDLAEAFF
NA	NA	TRBV5-5	TRBJ1-3	TGTGCCAGCAGCTACTACGACAGCTCTGGAAACACCATATATTTT	CASSYYDSSGNTIYF
TRBD1	NA	TRBV6-6	TRBJ2-7	TGTGCCAGCAGACCCATGGACAGGGGGACCTACGAGCAGTACTTC	CASRPMDRGTYEQYF
NA	NA	TRBV5-6	TRBJ1-2	TGTGCCAGCAGCAAAGCTCTTAGGATCGCACACTATGGCTACACCTTC	CASSKALRIAHYGYTF
TRBD1	NA	TRBV2	TRBJ2-7	TGTGCCAGCAGTGAAATAGAGGTCCGGACAGGGTATTACGAGCAGTACTTC	CASSEIEVRTGYYEQYF
NA	NA	TRBV2	TRBJ2-7	TGTGCCAGCAGGGCGCAGGGCTACGAGCAGTACTTC	CASRAQGYEQYF
NA	NA	TRBV27	TRBJ1-1	TGTGCCAGCAGCCCCCTCGGGTCGAACACTGAAGCTTTCTTT	CASSPLGSNTEAFF
NA	once	TRBV19	TRBJ1-4	TGTGCCAGTACTCCGGACCGAGATGAAAAACTGTTTTTT	CASTPDRDEKLFF
NA	NA	TRBV11-3	TRBJ1-1	TGTGCCAGCAGCTTACGGCCGGACGGGCATGAAGCTTTCTTT	CASSLRPDGHEAFF
TRBD1	once	TRBV5-1	TRBJ2-7	TGCGCCACCTCTCCGAGGACAGGGAAAAACAACGAGCAGTACTTC	CATSPRTGKNNEQYF
TRBD1	NA	TRBV7-3	TRBJ2-7	TGTGCCAGCAGCTTAGGGACAGGGCGGACCCCCTACGAGCAGTACTTC	CASSLGTGRTPYEQYF
TRBD1	NA	TRBV5-6	TRBJ2-7	TGTGCCAGCAGCGCGGGACAGGGGGCGAGGTACGAGCAGTACTTC	CASSAGQGARYEQYF
NA	once	TRBV7-2	TRBJ2-2	TGTGCCAGCAGCTTAGGGGGGGGCATTATCGGGGAGCTGTTTTTT	CASSLGGGIIGELFF
NA	NA	TRBV5-5	TRBJ1-4	TGTGCCAGCAGCGCCTCTGAAGGAGGGACGATAGGGGAAAAACTGTTTTTT	CASSASEGGTIGEKLFF
NA	NA	TRBV6-1	TRBJ1-2	TGTGCCAGCAGTGAAGCCACCCTATGGGCCTATGGCTACACCTTC	CASSEATLWAYGYTF
TRBD2	NA	TRBV2	TRBJ2-7	TGTGCCAGCAGCTACCAGGGCGGGGGGAGCGAGCAGTACTTC	CASSYQGGGSEQYF
TRBD2	NA	TRBV7-2	TRBJ2-1	TGTGCCAGCAGCCTAGACTCCGGGACTAGCGGGGGGGGGCTTTTCTTC	CASSLDSGTSGGGLFF
NA	few	TRBV2	TRBJ1-4	TGTGCCAGCGGGGCGGCCCCCCGTGGGGAAAAACTGTTTTTT	CASGAAPRGEKLFF
NA	NA	TRBV7-9	TRBJ2-7	TGTGCCAGCCAACGTCTCCCCAGGGAAAAGGGCGGCGAGCAGTACTTC	CASQRLPREKGGEQYF
NA	NA	TRBV15	TRBJ1-2	TGTGCCACCAGCAGAGATCCGGGGGGGCAAGGCCACACCTTC	CATSRDPGGQGHTF
TRBD2	NA	TRBV2	TRBJ2-7	TGTGCCAGCAGTGAAACGGCGGGGGGGCCCCACGAGCAGTACTTC	CASSETAGGPHEQYF
NA	NA	TRBV6-1	TRBJ1-2	TGTGCCAGCAGTGAAAAGCAGGGTATCGGGTCCCTGAGCTACACCTTC	CASSEKQGIGSLSYTF
NA	NA	TRBV7-2	TRBJ2-2	TGTGCCAGCAGCCCCGGACAGAACACCGGGGAGCTGTTTTTT	CASSPGQNTGELFF
TRBD2	NA	TRBV4-3	TRBJ2-1	TGCGCCAGCAGCCAAGGGAGGAACGAGCGGGGCGAGCAGTTCTTC	CASSQGRNERGEQFF
TRBD1	NA	TRBV19	TRBJ1-1	TGTGCCAGTAGTCTGGAGACAGGGAAGAACACTGAAGCTTTCTTT	CASSLETGKNTEAFF
NA	NA	TRBV4-3	TRBJ2-6	TGCGCCAGCAGCCAAGAATGGACGGCCTTTACTGGGGCCAACGTCCTGACTTTC	CASSQEWTAFTGANVLTF
NA	NA	TRBV11-2	TRBJ1-1	TGTGCCAGCAGCTTCGGGGGAATGAACACTGAAGCTTTCTTT	CASSFGGMNTEAFF
TRBD1	once	TRBV9	TRBJ2-2	TGTGCCAGCAGCGAACGACCCGGGACAGGGGGCCCCGGGGAGCTGTTTTTT	CASSERPGTGGPGELFF